This TCR beta chain was captured in a study of shared clonotypes between healthy human individuals. Whole-study findings and limits: Estimated richness values were generally larger in naive subsets than in memory subsets.

Using immunoSEQ multiplex PCR, the repertoire was profiled, and TCRdb retains in-frame clones only, with some absent. Of some 900,000 clones detected, approximately 80% appear once; the ten largest clones hold about 1.5%. This clone was recorded only once. What it binds is not known. Trimming removed 5 bases from V and 9 bases from J, with 14 bases in between. Looked up from germline, CDR1 is MNHEY and CDR2 is SMNVEV (reference sequence). The CDR3 totals 14 residues. The receptor was derived from a man in his late teens or twenties in good health. The sequenced sample was memory CD4+ T cells sorted from blood. Subset meaning: CD45RA-negative fraction. The chain is built from TRBV27 and TRBJ1-6, with a weak D call TRBD1 (6 bases). The CDR3 DNA reads TGTGCCAGCAGTCCCACAGGGTTTGCTTCACCCCTCCACTTT. Translated: CASSPTGFASPLHF.